Following are 4 T cell receptor beta chains from one sample sequenced in a study of T cells after somatic rescue of genetic block. Clones were read by immunoSEQ multiplex PCR, and TCRdb kept only the in-frame ones, dropping some. The table records over 10,000 clones, 70% to 75% of them present only once. Sequenced input: peripheral blood mononuclear cells (PBMCs). The receptor set was obtained from a boy aged 10-17 years.

The V call is TRBV6-1, the J call TRBJ2-2, with D maybe TRBD1 (6 bases). Germline V gene sequence: CDR1 MNHNS, CDR2 SASEGT. This CDR3 spans 18 amino acids. Trimming shortened V by 1 base and J by 2 bases, and 17 bases separated the two germline ends. In DNA, the CDR3 is TGTGCCAGCAGTGAAGGGGGGCACAGGGTACCAAACACCGGGGAGCTGTTTTTT. This translates into CASSEGGHRVPNTGELFF.

In its sample, this clone was seen a few times. The V and J genes are TRBV6-1 and TRBJ1-2; no firm D call. This CDR3 comprises 13 residues. V dropped 6 bases and J dropped 1 base, with 9 bases sitting between them. Germline assignment: CDR1 MNHNS and CDR2 SASEGT. The CDR3 DNA sequence: TGTGCCAGCAGATTGACCGTTAACTATGGCTACACCTTC. Amino acids: CASRLTVNYGYTF.

J is TRBJ2-2 and V is TRBV7-2, with D perhaps TRBD1 (5 bases). The germline V gene has CDR1 SGHTA and CDR2 FQGNSA. The ends were cut back, 1 base at V and 1 base at J, with 7 bases in the middle. The CDR3 extends over 15 amino acids. The CDR3 spells CASSLDRLNTGELFF. For the CDR3, the DNA is TGTGCCAGCAGCTTAGACAGGTTGAACACCGGGGAGCTGTTTTTT.

This clone has only a few counts. The genes are TRBV30 and TRBJ2-7, with TRBD1 matching over 9 bases. This CDR3 has 14 amino acids. Germline V gene data show CDR1 as GTSNPN and CDR2 as SVGIG (reference sequence). V lost 0 bases and J lost 6; bases outside the gene matches: 6. CDR3: CAWSVLQGAGEQYF. The CDR3 nucleotides are TGTGCCTGGAGTGTACTACAGGGGGCTGGCGAGCAGTACTTC.